This record covers a single T cell receptor (beta chain). This clonotype was counted many times. No cognate antigen has been identified for it. No base qualities exist here, and no much larger clone lies one base off it. From its cysteine to its phenylalanine, the CDR3 spans 13 amino acids. The read is trimmed to its CDR3 DNA, 39 bases read in frame from base 1. CDR1 DFQATT and CDR2 SNEGSKA were looked up in the germline V gene (reference sequence). The time point label for this specimen denotes: blood at routine non-recurrence follow-up after resection. Whole RNA extracted from tumor and nontumor lung tissue, or from cryopreserved PBMC samples, was used for TCR sequencing without cell sorting. A patient was chosen for TCR sequencing only when enough RNA was available from at least two tumor regions. The receptor library was made with 5' RACE. Data came from a NextSeq 500. To allow correction of PCR and sequencing errors, the TCR library protocol tagged every TCR cDNA molecule with a unique molecular identifier. In the paper's pipeline: TCR identification, UMI-based error correction and CDR3 extraction were all carried out with Decombinator tools. Expanded TCRs were defined as those above a frequency of 2 per 1,000, corresponding to the top 1% of the tumor frequency distribution. Rényi diversity was computed with the R vegan package after subsampling each repertoire 100 times to 5,000 TCRs. CDR3 similarity networks were built from amino acid triplet string-kernel similarity, connecting CDR3s with pairwise similarity above 0.82. The public sequencing data were trimmed at Q25 with fastp and processed into clonotypes with MiXCR by TCRdb, which kept only in-frame beta chains. Each entry is one CDR3 protein sequence, shown with its most common DNA and genes. These V and J calls rely on TCRdb rather than the paper's analysis. The sample includes tens of thousands of distinct CDR3 sequences, with roughly 10% observed a single time. The ten largest clones take up roughly a third of the sample.

This sample stems from a study of spatial heterogeneity in lung cancer (dated 2019 in TCRdb). In the study overall: Donors were around 71 patients with early-stage, untreated non-small cell lung cancer from the lung TRACERx cohort. Follow-up PBMC samples were sequenced whenever the samples were available, and the median time to follow-up was about 2 years after resection. Beta-chain transcripts were consistently detected in greater numbers than alpha-chain transcripts, which likely reflected higher beta-chain transcript abundance. In the raw uncorrected reads, each unique combination of TCR and UMI appeared more than ten times on average. In non-small cell lung cancer, the study quantitatively compared TCR alpha and beta repertoires across several tumor regions, matched nontumor lung, and blood. TCR repertoire features were related to nonsynonymous mutation counts determined by whole-exome sequencing of tumor tissue. At surgery, some 220 tumor regions, some 61 matched nontumor lung samples and 56 PBMC samples were TCR-sequenced for both alpha and beta chains. Results the study describes overall, beyond this receptor: Confirming at a functional level the hypothesis that regional TCRs recognize regional mutations was considered to require additional single-cell paired TCR alpha and beta sequencing. Ubiquitous expanded tumor TCRs were detected in blood more often at tumor resection than at routine follow-up. Only around 15 patients were included in comparisons of baseline and follow-up blood repertoires.

The sequencing used PBMCs, collected at follow-up. The rearrangement combines TRBV20-1 with TRBJ2-7; the D gene is perhaps TRBD2, on 5 matching bases. The sequence derives from a male donor with early-stage non-small cell lung cancer. The CDR3 in this case is CSAPAEGAYEQYF. Here is the DNA: TGCAGCGCCCCCGCCGAGGGAGCCTACGAGCAGTACTTC.